A few counts support the clone carrying this T cell receptor (beta chain). The antigen remains unidentified. Germline V CDR1 and CDR2: SGDLS, YYNGEE. The V end was cut by 3 bases, the J end by 6 bases, with 9 bases between. CDR3 size: 12 residues. This sample stems from a study of T cells after yellow fever vaccination. Study results and limitations: The appearance of a small share of clonotypes in both CD4 and CD8 compartments was observed. Reappearing after the booster were most of the clones from primary vaccination (roughly 95% CD4, 88% CD8). The secondary response peaked faster, at day 5 versus 15, but was weaker.

TCRdb processed the 5' RACE reads anew with MiXCR; each CDR3 protein has one entry. The profile shows hundreds of thousands of distinct CDR3 sequences, approximately 13% of them singletons. This TCR was recovered from a man under 40 who received the YFV17D yellow fever vaccine. Sequenced here: PBMCs, sampled on the day of the yellow fever booster vaccination. The rearrangement uses TRBV9 and TRBJ1-1; TRBD1 might be the D (5 bases). The CDR3 coding sequence is TGTGCCAGCAGCGCGGGGGGGGCTGAAGCTTTCTTT. This encodes CASSAGGAEAFF.